Listed here is a single TCR beta chain. Its antigen remains unknown. The CDR3 is 14 amino acids. Germline-derived CDR1 and CDR2 are SGDLS and YYNGEE. V dropped 6 bases and J dropped 0 bases, with 12 bases sitting between them. The sample originates from a study of cytotoxic CD8 clonotypes in ibrutinib-treated CLL. Turning to the study itself: Response samples were drawn at a median of approximately 11 months of treatment, range 6 to 36.

Study-level results: The study found clonality rose at ibrutinib response, then fell toward baseline at progression.

TCRdb keeps only in-frame clones here, not all; method: immunoSEQ multiplex PCR. This sample has hundreds of thousands of clones, with around three quarters found just once. Sequenced here: PBMCs, sampled after 24 months of ibrutinib treatment. The origin of this receptor is a human donor with chronic lymphocytic leukemia. This chain links TRBV9 with TRBJ1-2, with D maybe TRBD1 (6 bases). The CDR3 region has the DNA TGTGCCAGCACCGTCACAGGGTCTAACTATGGCTACACCTTC. It encodes CASTVTGSNYGYTF. The whole variable domain, filled in from reference TRBV9 and TRBJ1-2, reads DSGVTQTPKHLITATGQRVTLRCSPRSGDLSVYWYQQSLDQGLQFLIQYYNGEERAKGNILERFSAQQFPDLHSELNLSSLELGDSALYFCASTVTGSNYGYTFGSGTRLTVV.